These 30 T cell receptor beta chains came from one sample sequenced in a study of blood T cells in healthy people across ages. For the second PCR, which ran for roughly 7 to 11 cycles, a sample-barcoded 5' primer and a J-beta primer mix were used. A single record per CDR3 protein comes from TCRdb applying MiXCR to the 5' RACE reads. The sample holds under 700,000 distinct CDR3 sequences, nearly 25% seen once. This sample also belongs to another study, concerning T cells of mothers and their children.

The specimen sequenced was blood. All receptors come from a boy aged 5-17 years in good health.

There are a few counts of this clonotype. The CDR3 DNA reads as TGCAGCGTTCTACTAACCAACAATGAGCAGTTCTTC. Its translation is CSVLLTNNEQFF. The chain joins TRBV29-1 to TRBJ2-1; D gene unclear. Germline V gene sequence: CDR1 SQVTM, CDR2 ANQGSEA. Trimming left V 5 bases short and J 5 bases short, with 10 bases between. This CDR3 comprises 12 residues.

This chain links TRBV2 with TRBJ1-1, with unresolved D. Trimming took off 9 bases at V and 5 bases at J, with 16 bases between the two ends. Per the germline V gene, CDR1 is SNHLY and CDR2 is FYNNEI. The CDR3 contains 13 residues. This chain's CDR3 is CARPTVDGTEAFF. CDR3 DNA sequence: TGTGCCAGGCCGACGGTGGACGGGACTGAAGCTTTCTTT.

This clonotype was counted between two and nine times. The chain carries TRBV20-1 and TRBJ2-5; D not resolved. The end of the DNA aligns better with TRBJ2-1, so the J call may be wrong. The germline V gene has CDR1 DFQATT and CDR2 SNEGSKA (reference sequence). There are 15 residues in the CDR3. The CDR3 reads CSARARESRWNEQFF. CDR3 coding DNA: TGCAGTGCTAGAGCCAGAGAGTCAAGGTGGAATGAGCAGTTCTTC.

The chain is built from TRBV4-1 and TRBJ2-7; no definite D call. Per the germline V gene, CDR1 is MGHRA and CDR2 is YSYEKL. V was shortened by 3 bases and J by 9 bases, with 18 bases between the two germline ends. The CDR3 sequence is 14 residues long. The CDR3 DNA reads as TGCGCCAGCAGCCAGTTTAGGGCACAGCGCGGGCAGTACTTC. It specifies CASSQFRAQRGQYF.

V and J are TRBV24-1 and TRBJ2-5, with 8 bases matching TRBD1. Germline V CDR1 and CDR2: KGHDR, SFDVKD. Germline trimming cut 3 bases from V and 2 bases from J; bases unmatched to any gene: 4. The CDR3 extends over 15 amino acids. CDR3 sequence reads: CATSDPGQGQETQYF. DNA for the CDR3: TGTGCCACCAGTGATCCCGGACAGGGTCAAGAGACCCAGTACTTC.

The rearrangement links TRBV4-1 to TRBJ1-2; 10 bases are shared with TRBD1. Germline V gives CDR1 MGHRA, CDR2 YSYEKL. After removal of 4 bases from V and 3 bases from J, the junction contained 8 bases not matched to a gene. The CDR3 totals 16 residues. CDR3 amino acids: CASSPGRDRGYYGYTF. In nucleotides, the CDR3 is TGCGCCAGCAGCCCCGGGAGGGACAGGGGATACTATGGCTACACCTTC.

This clonotype turned up a few times. V usage is TRBV2 and J usage is TRBJ2-5; TRBD1 matches 7 bases. The J segment lost 5 bases and the V segment lost 2 bases, leaving 2 bases of the junction unmatched. Germline V gene data show CDR1 as SNHLY and CDR2 as FYNNEI. CDR3 size: 13 residues. Here the CDR3 DNA reads TGTGCCAGCAGTGAACGGGACAGCGAGACCCAGTACTTC. Encoded protein: CASSERDSETQYF.

Note on this clonotype: One end of the junction varies from germline; a read error may be responsible. The V and J genes are TRBV7-2 and TRBJ2-3; 8 bases line up with TRBD2. CDR3 length: 19 residues. The germline CDR1 and CDR2 sequences are SGHTA and FQGNSA. The CDR3 nucleotides read TGTGCCAGCAGCTTAGCGGTGTTTGTAGCGGGATCGGGGTCAGATACGCGGTATTTT. Protein: CASSLAVFVAGSGSDTRYF. Looking up the rest from reference TRBV7-2 and TRBJ2-3 gives the full variable domain: GAGVSQSPSNKVTEKGKDVELRCDPISGHTALYWYRQSLGQGLEFLIYFQGNSAPDKSGLPSDRFSAERTGGSVSTLTIQRTQQEDSAVYLCASSLAVFVAGSGSDTRYFGPGTRLTVL.

V is TRBV10-3 and J is TRBJ1-5; D is unclear. The CDR3 contains 14 residues. Germline CDR1 ENHRY, CDR2 SYGVKD. V was clipped by 6 bases and J by 1 base, with 10 bases between them. The CDR3: CAIRAESSNQPQHF. The DNA of the CDR3 is TGTGCCATCAGGGCAGAATCGAGCAATCAGCCCCAGCATTTT.

This rearrangement joins TRBV27 to TRBJ2-1; a weak D match, TRBD1 (6 bases). Germline CDR1 reads MNHEY; CDR2 reads SMNVEV (reference sequence). Trimming removed 7 bases from V and 13 bases from J, with 23 bases in between. This CDR3 is 14 amino acids long. The CDR3: CASKTEGQLGCQFF. DNA of the CDR3: TGTGCCAGCAAAACCGAAGGACAGCTGGGATGCCAGTTCTTC.

The J gene is TRBJ2-5, the V gene TRBV11-3; D might be TRBD1 or TRBD2, each matching 5 bases. The DNA end is a closer match to TRBJ2-1, so the J assignment may be wrong. The CDR3 runs 17 residues. CDR1 and CDR2 (germline): SGHNT, YENEEA. This CDR3 is CASSLTRLGVGYNEQFF. The CDR3, as DNA: TGTGCCAGCAGCTTAACCCGGTTGGGGGTTGGGTACAATGAGCAGTTCTTC.

The V gene is TRBV25-1, the J gene TRBJ2-5; possible D gene TRBD2, 6 bases. The CDR3 runs 14 residues. V was shortened by 4 bases and J by 0 bases, with 9 bases between the two germline ends. The V gene's germline CDR1 is MGHDK and CDR2 SYGVNS. The CDR3 spells CASSARDYQETQYF. The CDR3 DNA reads TGTGCCAGCAGTGCCCGGGACTACCAAGAGACCCAGTACTTC.

The chain joins TRBV30 to TRBJ2-3, with D unclear. The CDR3 loop spans 12 amino acids. The germline gives CDR1 GTSNPN, CDR2 SVGIG (reference sequence). With 1 base removed from V and 7 bases from J, the gap between germline ends came to 9 bases. The DNA for the CDR3 is TGTGCCTGGAGTGCCTCTTTGAATACGCAGTATTTT. This translates into CAWSASLNTQYF.

This clonotype was counted a few times. The chain has TRBV9 and TRBJ2-1; 9 nucleotides match TRBD2. CDR3 length: 15 amino acids. After removal of 4 bases from V and 2 bases from J, the junction contained 4 bases not matched to a gene. Germline-derived CDR1 and CDR2 are SGDLS and YYNGEE. In DNA form, the CDR3 reads TGTGCCAGCAGCTTTAGCGGGAGTACCTACAATGAGCAGTTCTTC. Its protein product is CASSFSGSTYNEQFF.

This clonotype was recorded a few times. The genes are TRBV2 and TRBJ2-7; D not resolved. The CDR3 has 14 residues. The V and J ends lost 3 bases and 4 bases respectively, with 13 bases between them. Germline V lookup: CDR1 SNHLY, CDR2 FYNNEI. The CDR3 loop reads CASSDFGQAYEQYF. The CDR3 DNA follows: TGTGCCAGCAGTGATTTCGGGCAAGCGTACGAGCAGTACTTC. Drawing the rest from reference TRBV2 and TRBJ2-7, the complete variable domain is EPEVTQTPSHQVTQMGQEVILRCVPISNHLYFYWYRQILGQKVEFLVSFYNNEISEKSEIFDDQFSVERPDGSNFTLKIRSTKLEDSAMYFCASSDFGQAYEQYFGPGTRLTVT.

The genes are TRBV11-2 and TRBJ2-1, with 10 nucleotides matching TRBD1. CDR3 length: 16 residues. J was trimmed by 9 bases and V by 4 bases; bases with no gene match: 12. Germline V gene lookup returns CDR1 SGHAT and CDR2 FQNNGV. The CDR3 DNA reads TGTGCCAGCAGCTCCCTAGGGGGACAGGGGCTTGGTGAGCAGTTCTTC. Amino acids: CASSSLGGQGLGEQFF.

This clonotype was recorded only once. This rearrangement joins TRBV13 to TRBJ1-1, with D possibly matching TRBD1 (5 bases). CDR3 length: 16 amino acids. Germline V lookup: CDR1 PRHDT, CDR2 FYEKMQ (reference sequence). Deletions cut 1 base from V and 2 bases from J, with 14 bases between. CDR3 DNA: TGTGCCAGCAGCTTAGTCGGGACGGCCGGTAACACTGAAGCTTTCTTT. Protein: CASSLVGTAGNTEAFF. Full variable domain (missing parts from reference TRBV13 and TRBJ1-1): AAGVIQSPRHLIKEKRETATLKCYPIPRHDTVYWYQQGPGQDPQFLISFYEKMQSDKGSIPDRFSAQQFSDYHSELNMSSLELGDSALYFCASSLVGTAGNTEAFFGQGTRLTVV.

J is TRBJ2-7 and V is TRBV28; no definite D call. V was shortened by 7 bases and J by 2 bases, with 15 bases between the two germline ends. In germline, CDR1 is MDHEN, CDR2 SYDVKM. The length of the CDR3 is 14 residues. Written as DNA, the CDR3 is TGTGCCAGCAACTCTCCCGGCAGGACCTACGAGCAGTACTTC. Translated, it gives CASNSPGRTYEQYF.

The chain has TRBV29-1 and TRBJ1-2; 10 bases match TRBD1. CDR1 and CDR2 (germline): SQVTM, ANQGSEA. This CDR3 spans 13 amino acids. V dropped 6 bases and J dropped 8; count of bases not matched to a gene: 9. The CDR3 sequence is CSVRHRDRGGYTF. CDR3 DNA sequence: TGCAGCGTCCGGCACCGGGACAGGGGAGGCTACACCTTC.

The chain carries TRBV25-1 and TRBJ2-1, with TRBD1 identical over 9 bases. The CDR3 totals 15 residues. Germline CDR1 reads MGHDK; CDR2 reads SYGVNS. The V segment lost 3 bases and the J segment 8 bases; nucleotides outside the gene matches: 8. The CDR3: CASSESGTGTHEQFF. CDR3 DNA sequence: TGTGCCAGCAGTGAGAGCGGGACAGGGACCCATGAGCAGTTCTTC.

In its sample, this clonotype was seen many times. This CDR3 reads CASSQRGQSQETQYF. CDR3 sequence (DNA): TGTGCCAGCAGCCAAAGGGGACAATCCCAAGAGACCCAGTACTTC. The chain is built from TRBV3-1 and TRBJ2-5; tentative D call: TRBD1 (6 bases). The CDR3 spans 15 residues. The V gene's germline CDR1 is LGHDT and CDR2 YNNKEL (reference sequence). Trimming removed 2 bases from V and 1 base from J, with 11 bases in between.

In its sample, this clonotype was seen a few times. This chain joins TRBV15 and TRBJ2-5, with TRBD1 matching over 7 bases. The CDR3 is 15 residues long. Germline V lookup: CDR1 LNHNV, CDR2 YYDKDF (reference sequence). J lost 4 bases, V lost 0 bases, and 5 bases had no gene match. The DNA for the CDR3 is TGTGCCACCAGCAGAGACGGAACAGGGGTAGAGACCCAGTACTTC. This translates into CATSRDGTGVETQYF.

This clonotype was detected a few times. J is TRBJ2-2 and V is TRBV18; the D gene could be TRBD1 or TRBD2 (5 bases each). The CDR3 totals 13 residues. CDR1 and CDR2 from the germline V gene are KGHSH and LQKENI. Trimming stripped 8 bases from V and 9 bases from J, with 16 bases between. CDR3 DNA: TGTGCCAGCACGACCGGGACCCCCTGGGAGCTGTTTTTT. As protein: CASTTGTPWELFF.

This rearrangement joins TRBV29-1 to TRBJ2-7; weak D call: TRBD1 (6 bases). The V gene's germline CDR1 is SQVTM and CDR2 ANQGSEA. V lost 0 bases, J lost 5 bases, and 11 bases lay in between. CDR3 length equals 13 residues. In DNA form, the CDR3 reads TGCAGCGTTGAAGAGATGGCAGGGGACGAGCAGTACTTC. It yields the protein CSVEEMAGDEQYF.

The chain uses TRBV5-1 and TRBJ1-1; D perhaps matches TRBD1 (6 bases). Germline V lookup: CDR1 SGHRS, CDR2 YFSETQ. The CDR3 has 15 residues. V gave up 4 bases and J gave up 4 bases, with 17 bases separating them. DNA of the CDR3: TGCGCCAGCAGCCCGGAAGGCAGGGGTGGCACTGAAGCTTTCTTT. It is translated as CASSPEGRGGTEAFF.

This clonotype has ten or more counts. The rearrangement uses TRBV28 and TRBJ2-6; 8 bases are a match to TRBD2. J lost 1 base, V lost 6 bases, and 11 bases had no gene match. The CDR3 is 18 residues long. Germline lookup yields CDR1 MDHEN and CDR2 SYDVKM. The DNA for the CDR3 is TGTGCCAGCAGACAAACTAGCGGAGGGGGGTCTGGGGCCAACGTCCTGACTTTC. Its translation: CASRQTSGGGSGANVLTF.

The chain couples TRBV27 to TRBJ1-6; D is ambiguous. The CDR3 is made up of 13 amino acids. V was trimmed by 5 bases and J by 8 bases, leaving 10 bases between them. CDR1 is MNHEY, CDR2 SMNVEV, per germline (reference sequence). The CDR3 here is CASSAEKHSPLHF. The DNA of the CDR3 is TGTGCCAGCAGTGCTGAAAAACATTCACCCCTCCACTTT.

The sample holds a few counts of this clonotype. The chain recombines TRBV4-1 with TRBJ2-3; 12 bases line up with TRBD1. Germline V gene sequence: CDR1 MGHRA, CDR2 YSYEKL. CDR3 size: 16 residues. The trim removed 4 bases at V and 7 bases at J, leaving 9 bases unmatched. In DNA form, the CDR3 reads TGCGCCAGCAGCCTATACGGGACAGGGGGCAGAAATACGCAGTATTTT. Amino acids: CASSLYGTGGRNTQYF.

The rearrangement joins TRBV4-1 to TRBJ2-3; the match to TRBD2 covers 8 bases. V shed 5 bases, J shed 2 bases, and the junction held 9 bases outside the gene matches. This CDR3 is 16 amino acids long. Germline CDR1 is MGHRA and CDR2 is YSYEKL. This chain's CDR3 is CASSLLTSGVTDTQYF. In nucleotides, the CDR3 is TGCGCCAGCAGCTTACTTACTAGCGGAGTCACAGATACGCAGTATTTT.

A few counts support this clonotype. The chain recombines TRBV6-1 with TRBJ2-6; no reliable D call. Per the germline V gene, CDR1 is MNHNS and CDR2 is SASEGT. V lost 5 bases, J lost 0 bases, and 11 bases lay in between. The CDR3 totals 16 residues. The CDR3 coding sequence is TGTGCCAGCAGTAGGGCCGTTCCCTCTGGGGCCAACGTCCTGACTTTC. This gives the protein CASSRAVPSGANVLTF.